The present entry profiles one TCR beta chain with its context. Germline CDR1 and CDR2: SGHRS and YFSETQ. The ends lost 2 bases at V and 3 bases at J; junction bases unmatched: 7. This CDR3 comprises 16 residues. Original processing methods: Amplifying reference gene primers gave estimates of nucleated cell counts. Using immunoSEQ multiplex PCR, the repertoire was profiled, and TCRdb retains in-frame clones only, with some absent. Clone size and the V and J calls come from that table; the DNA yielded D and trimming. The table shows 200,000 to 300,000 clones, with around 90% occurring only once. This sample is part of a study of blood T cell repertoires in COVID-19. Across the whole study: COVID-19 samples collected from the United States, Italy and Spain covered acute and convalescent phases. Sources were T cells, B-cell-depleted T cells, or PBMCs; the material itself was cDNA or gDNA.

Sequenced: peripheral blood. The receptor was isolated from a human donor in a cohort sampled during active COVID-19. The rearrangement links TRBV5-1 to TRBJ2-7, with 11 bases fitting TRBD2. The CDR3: CASSLPGTSGHYEQYF. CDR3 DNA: TGCGCCAGCAGCTTACCCGGGACTAGCGGACACTACGAGCAGTACTTC.